A single sample is the source of the 15 T cell receptor beta chains below, sequenced in a study of Graves' ophthalmopathy and Graves' hyperthyroidism. Amplification from RNA transcripts yielded the TCR beta CDR3 regions. First-round RT-PCR relied on HTBI primers, and a second-round multiplex PCR came next. One entry per CDR3 protein, called by TCRdb with MiXCR from the multiplex PCR reads. The sample yields 500,000 to 700,000 distinct CDR3 sequences, about 40% seen once. What was sequenced was peripheral blood or thyroid tissue (not recorded which). The receptors derive from an adult man with Graves' hyperthyroidism.

CDR3 amino acids: CASSFGQDYGYEQYF. The DNA of the CDR3 is TGTGCCAGCAGCTTCGGACAGGACTATGGCTACGAGCAGTACTTC. This chain connects TRBV7-6 to TRBJ2-7; D may be TRBD1 (7 bases). The CDR3 consists of 15 residues. Germline loops: CDR1 SGHVS, CDR2 FNYEAQ. Trimming left V 3 bases short and J 3 bases short, with 15 bases between.

With regard to this clonotype: A junction boundary mismatches the germline segment, possibly from a read error. This chain links TRBV7-8 with TRBJ2-5, with a tentative D call TRBD2 (5 bases). Germline V gene data show CDR1 as SGHVS and CDR2 as FQNEAQ. The CDR3 is 15 residues long. CDR3 in DNA: TGTGCCAGCAGGTTAGGCAACGGGAAGGAAGAGACCCAGTACTTC. Its protein product is CASRLGNGKEETQYF.

The table lists this clonotype with many counts. The chain carries TRBV12-3 or TRBV12-4 and TRBJ1-2; tentative D call: TRBD1 (6 bases). The CDR3 is made up of 15 amino acids. V dropped 3 bases and J dropped 5 bases, with 16 bases sitting between them. CDR3 nucleotides: TGTGCCAGCAGTTTCGGTTCAGGGCAGGGGTATGGCTACACCTTC. Translating it yields CASSFGSGQGYGYTF.

A few counts support this clonotype. The chain couples TRBV27 to TRBJ2-7, with a tentative D call TRBD1 (6 bases). The CDR3 has 14 amino acids. The V gene lost 5 bases and the J gene lost 3 bases, with 14 bases spanning the gap. Germline V gene sequence: CDR1 MNHEY, CDR2 SMNVEV (reference sequence). The CDR3 coding sequence is TGTGCCAGCAGTACTACGTCCAGGGGCTACGAGCAGTACTTC. Amino acid sequence: CASSTTSRGYEQYF.

This clonotype was observed many times. This chain connects TRBV20-1 to TRBJ1-1; 7 bases match TRBD1. Germline CDR1 DFQATT, CDR2 SNEGSKA (reference sequence). The CDR3 has 14 residues. V lost 3 bases to trimming and J lost 3 bases; unmatched junction nucleotides: 7. The CDR3 spells CSASQQGPYTEAFF. CDR3 bases: TGCAGTGCTAGCCAACAGGGGCCGTACACTGAAGCTTTCTTT.

The sample holds many counts of this clonotype. The rearrangement uses TRBV9 and TRBJ1-5; D gene unclear. The length of the CDR3 is 16 residues. Looked up from germline, CDR1 is SGDLS and CDR2 is YYNGEE. Trimming took 0 bases from V and 0 from J, leaving 10 bases between them. CDR3 in DNA: TGTGCCAGCAGCGTAGGGGCGACAAATAGCAATCAGCCCCAGCATTTT. Amino acid sequence: CASSVGATNSNQPQHF.

Comments on this clonotype: A much larger clone differs by one base, so this may be a read error. This chain's CDR3 is CASSNPGQGPAFF. In DNA, the CDR3 is TGTGCCAGCAGTAATCCGGGACAGGGTCCCGCTTTCTTT. This rearrangement joins TRBV6-5 to TRBJ1-1; TRBD1 agrees at 9 bases. V lost 5 bases to trimming and J lost 11 bases; unmatched junction nucleotides: 9. This CDR3 has 13 amino acids. Germline V gene data show CDR1 as MNHEY and CDR2 as SVGAGI.

The table lists this clonotype with a few counts. This chain joins TRBV30 and TRBJ1-1; D is unclear. The CDR3 runs 15 residues. In germline, CDR1 is GTSNPN, CDR2 SVGIG (reference sequence). V lost 0 bases and J lost 0, with 11 bases in between. CDR3 residues: CAWSVGSYMNTEAFF. The CDR3 coding sequence is TGTGCCTGGAGTGTCGGTAGCTACATGAACACTGAAGCTTTCTTT. Full variable domain (outside the CDR3, taken from reference TRBV30 and TRBJ1-1): SQTIHQWPATLVQPVGSPLSLECTVEGTSNPNLYWYRQAAGRGLQLLFYSVGIGQISSEVPQNLSASRPQDRQFILSSKKLLLSDSGFYLCAWSVGSYMNTEAFFGQGTRLTVV.

The chain links TRBV7-6 to TRBJ2-7; TRBD1 matches at 7 bases. The CDR3 runs to 15 residues. The trim removed 5 bases at V and 4 bases at J, leaving 11 bases unmatched. Germline assignment: CDR1 SGHVS and CDR2 FNYEAQ. The CDR3 DNA reads TGTGCCAGCAGCGGCGAGACAGGGAGTCCGTACGAGCAGTACTTC. Protein product: CASSGETGSPYEQYF.

Ten or more counts support this clonotype. This chain joins TRBV29-1 and TRBJ1-3; D ambiguous. The length of the CDR3 is 13 residues. The germline V gene has CDR1 SQVTM and CDR2 ANQGSEA. Trimming left V 1 base short and J 4 bases short, with 8 bases between. For the CDR3, the DNA is TGCAGCGTTGAAGGGAGCACAGGAAACACCATATATTTT. Translated, it gives CSVEGSTGNTIYF.

The chain is built from TRBV10-3 and TRBJ1-1; TRBD1 matches 7 bases. CDR1 ENHRY and CDR2 SYGVKD come from the germline V gene. CDR3 length: 13 amino acids. V lost 6 bases to trimming and J lost 5 bases; unmatched junction nucleotides: 6. The chain's CDR3 is CAIRTGTETEAFF. The CDR3 DNA sequence: TGTGCCATCAGGACCGGGACAGAGACTGAAGCTTTCTTT.

The chain couples TRBV6-4 to TRBJ2-5, with 8 positions matching TRBD1. This CDR3 has 15 residues. CDR1 and CDR2 (germline): MRHNA, SNTAGT. V trimming: 0 bases; J trimming: 4 bases; junction bases outside the gene matches: 4. CDR3 in amino acids: CASSDSMTGAETQYF. Here the CDR3 DNA reads TGTGCCAGCAGTGACTCGATGACAGGGGCAGAGACCCAGTACTTC.

This clonotype showed up many times. The CDR3 loop reads CASSDPGRNSYEQYF. DNA for the CDR3: TGTGCCAGCAGCGACCCCGGGCGTAACTCCTACGAGCAGTACTTC. The V call is TRBV25-1, the J call TRBJ2-7, with no clear D. Trimming pared 6 bases from V and 0 bases from J, leaving 15 bases between. This CDR3 has 15 residues. Germline lookup yields CDR1 MGHDK and CDR2 SYGVNS.

V usage is TRBV7-2 and J usage is TRBJ2-7, with D perhaps TRBD1 (8 bases). CDR1 SGHTA and CDR2 FQGNSA come from the germline V gene. Between the trimmed V and J ends, which lost 5 bases and 12 bases, there was a span of 14 bases. This CDR3 has 11 amino acids. Written as DNA, the CDR3 is TGTGCCAGCAGCGCGCGGGGGACAGGGTACTTC. This codes for CASSARGTGYF.

This clonotype was seen at least ten times. The chain combines TRBV10-3 with TRBJ1-4; D is unclear. The CDR3 runs to 15 residues. CDR1 is ENHRY, CDR2 SYGVKD, per germline. Trimming took 4 bases from V and 10 from J, leaving 19 bases between them. CDR3 sequence: CAISAVNPLRGKLFF. The CDR3 nucleotides are TGTGCCATCAGTGCTGTTAATCCCCTGCGCGGAAAACTGTTTTTT.